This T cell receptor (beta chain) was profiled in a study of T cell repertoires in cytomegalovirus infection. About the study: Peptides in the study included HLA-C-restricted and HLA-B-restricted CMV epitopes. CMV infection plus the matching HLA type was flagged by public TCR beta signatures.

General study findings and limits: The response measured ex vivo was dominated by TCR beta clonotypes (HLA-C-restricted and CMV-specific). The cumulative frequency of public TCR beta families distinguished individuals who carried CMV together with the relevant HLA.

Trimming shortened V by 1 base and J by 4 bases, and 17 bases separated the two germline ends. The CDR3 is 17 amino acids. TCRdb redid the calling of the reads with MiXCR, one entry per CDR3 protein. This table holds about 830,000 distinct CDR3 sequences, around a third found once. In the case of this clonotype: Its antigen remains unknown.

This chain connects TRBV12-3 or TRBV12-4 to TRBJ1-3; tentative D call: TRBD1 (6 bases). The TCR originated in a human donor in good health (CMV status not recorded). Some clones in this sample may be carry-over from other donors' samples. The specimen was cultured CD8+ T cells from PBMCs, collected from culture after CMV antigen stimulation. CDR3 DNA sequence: TGTGCCAGCAGTTTAGTTAAATGGGGGCGAAAAGGAAACACCATATATTTT. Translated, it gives CASSLVKWGRKGNTIYF.